The TCR beta chain under discussion was sequenced for a study of tumor and adjacent non-tumor tissue in lung cancer. This CDR3 has 15 amino acids. Germline V CDR1 and CDR2: SGHVS, FQNEAQ. As concerns this clonotype: The junction shows a germline mismatch at one end, possibly a read error.

Three rounds of nested PCR, following a modified ARM-PCR protocol, produced the TCRbeta library. TCRdb reprocessed the multiplex PCR reads with MiXCR, giving one entry per CDR3 protein. The table includes 40,000 to 45,000 distinct CDR3 sequences, more than 50% detected once. The template was RNA from unsorted bulk tissue. The normal lung tissue was taken more than 3 cm from the tumor edge. Between August and November 2014, newly diagnosed, chemotherapy-naive lung cancer patients underwent thoracic surgery in China. The chain employs TRBV7-8 and TRBJ2-1; D call uncertain. Sequencing was done on a sample of distant non-tumor lung tissue. This clonotype was obtained from a man aged 45-60 years with non-small cell lung cancer. CDR3 nucleotides: TGTACCAGCAGCCCTCGTATCAGTTCCTACAATGAGCAGTTCTTC. Its protein product is CTSSPRISSYNEQFF.